One sample yielded the 20 T cell receptor beta chains listed below, sequenced in a study of blood T cell repertoires in COVID-19. Sequenced by immunoSEQ multiplex PCR; TCRdb stores in-frame clones only, minus some. This table holds 160,000 or so clones, over 75% found once. Specimen: PBMCs or T cells enriched from blood (not recorded which). The origin of the receptors is a woman between 40 and 50 years old with acute COVID-19.

This clone was seen only a few times. V gene TRBV6-5 combines with J gene TRBJ2-1, with D possibly matching TRBD2 (6 bases). The CDR3 extends over 13 amino acids. The germline V gene has CDR1 MNHEY and CDR2 SVGAGI. The V gene lost 6 bases and the J gene lost 4 bases, with 10 bases spanning the gap. Here the CDR3 reads CASRRDFYNEQFF. CDR3 in DNA: TGTGCCAGCAGAAGGGACTTTTACAATGAGCAGTTCTTC.

A single count supports this clone. The chain recombines TRBV9 with TRBJ1-2, with 9 positions matching TRBD1. V was pared by 5 bases and J by 4 bases, with 12 bases of the junction left unmatched. CDR1 is SGDLS and CDR2 is YYNGEE in the germline V gene. The CDR3 length is 16 residues. CDR3 sequence: CASRLGTGKVAYGYTF. CDR3 DNA: TGTGCCAGCAGGTTGGGGACAGGGAAGGTAGCCTATGGCTACACCTTC.

The DNA for the CDR3 is TGTGCCAGCAGCTTAAGCGTCCAAGAGACCCAGTACTTC. Its protein is CASSLSVQETQYF. The rearrangement joins TRBV7-2 to TRBJ2-5; D unclear. This CDR3 is 13 amino acids long. V lost 2 bases and J 1 base, leaving 5 bases between the germline ends. CDR1 is SGHTA, CDR2 FQGNSA, per germline.

This clone was recorded once. The rearrangement links TRBV6-5 to TRBJ1-2; 7 bases map to TRBD1. Trimming cost V 6 bases and J 2 bases; bases outside gene matches: 6. This CDR3 has 14 amino acids. Germline CDR1 reads MNHEY; CDR2 reads SVGAGI. This chain's CDR3 is CASRRDSVNYGYTF. CDR3 sequence (DNA): TGTGCCAGCAGGAGGGACAGTGTGAACTATGGCTACACCTTC.

This clone is a singleton in its sample. The chain has TRBV4-1 and TRBJ1-6; TRBD1 matches at 11 bases. Germline CDR1 reads MGHRA; CDR2 reads YSYEKL. CDR3 length equals 17 residues. With 4 bases clipped from V and 6 bases from J, the junction kept 8 bases outside the gene matches. This chain's CDR3 is CASSLHRDRGANSPLHF. CDR3 coding DNA: TGCGCCAGCAGCCTACACCGGGACAGGGGGGCTAATTCACCCCTCCACTTT.

V is TRBV30 and J is TRBJ2-3, with 7 bases aligning to TRBD2. Looked up from germline, CDR1 is GTSNPN and CDR2 is SVGIG (reference sequence). There are 10 residues in the CDR3. The DNA of the CDR3 is TGTGCAGCGGGGCCAGATACGCAGTATTTT. It encodes CAAGPDTQYF. Variable domain in full (rest from reference TRBV30 and TRBJ2-3): SQTIHQWPATLVQPVGSPLSLECTVEGTSNPNLYWYRQAAGRGLQLLFYSVGIGQISSEVPQNLSASRPQDRQFILSSKKLLLSDSGFYLCAAGPDTQYFGPGTRLTVL.

The CDR3 here is CASSQVRGGIVGTQYF. The CDR3 nucleotides are TGCGCCAGCAGCCAAGTTAGAGGCGGGATCGTGGGGACCCAGTACTTC. The chain has TRBV4-1 and TRBJ2-5, with D perhaps TRBD2 (6 bases). Germline CDR1 and CDR2: MGHRA and YSYEKL. The CDR3 covers 16 residues. V lost 1 base and J lost 7, with 19 bases in between.

The chain joins TRBV9 to TRBJ1-2, with a weak D call TRBD1 (6 bases). Trimming stripped 0 bases from V and 3 bases from J, with 9 bases between. Germline V gene data show CDR1 as SGDLS and CDR2 as YYNGEE. The CDR3 runs 14 residues. CDR3 nucleotide sequence: TGTGCCAGCAGCGTAGATTCAGGGGACTATGGCTACACCTTC. This codes for CASSVDSGDYGYTF.

The chain employs TRBV7-8 and TRBJ2-7; TRBD1 matches at 9 bases. The CDR3 consists of 12 residues. V shed 5 bases, J shed 8 bases, and the junction held 4 bases outside the gene matches. Germline V gene sequence: CDR1 SGHVS, CDR2 FQNEAQ. CDR3 region: CASSAYRGQQYV. As DNA, the CDR3 is TGTGCCAGCAGCGCATACAGGGGGCAGCAGTACGTC.

The rearrangement links TRBV3-1 (or the pseudogene TRBV3-2) to TRBJ2-5, with unresolved D. Trimming removed 2 bases at V and 5 bases at J, with 9 bases between. The CDR3 totals 13 residues. From germline, CDR1 is LGHDT and CDR2 YNNKEL (reference sequence). CDR3 protein: CASSQQVPETQYF. In DNA form, the CDR3 reads TGTGCCAGCAGCCAACAGGTTCCGGAGACCCAGTACTTC.

This sequence joins TRBV25-1 and TRBJ2-2; D possibly corresponds to TRBD2 (6 bases). The V and J ends lost 5 bases and 6 bases respectively, with 13 bases between them. The length of the CDR3 is 14 residues. Germline loops: CDR1 MGHDK, CDR2 SYGVNS. The CDR3 region is CASSRLVPPGELFF. CDR3 DNA sequence: TGTGCCAGCAGTAGACTAGTTCCCCCCGGGGAGCTGTTTTTT.

The CDR3 loop is CASGTGQDFHF. The CDR3 region has the DNA TGTGCCAGTGGTACGGGACAGGATTTTCACTTT. The chain is built from TRBV2 and TRBJ1-6; 8 bases align to TRBD1. The CDR3 covers 11 residues. V trimming: 9 bases; J trimming: 19 bases; junction bases outside the gene matches: 11. Germline V gene data show CDR1 as SNHLY and CDR2 as FYNNEI. The whole variable domain, remainder taken from reference TRBV2 and TRBJ1-6, is EPEVTQTPSHQVTQMGQEVILRCVPISNHLYFYWYRQILGQKVEFLVSFYNNEISEKSEIFDDQFSVERPDGSNFTLKIRSTKLEDSAMYFCASGTGQDFHFGNGTRLTVT.

The chain is built from TRBV6-5 and TRBJ1-2, with D possibly being TRBD1 (5 bases). The CDR3 is 12 amino acids. Trimming removed 5 bases from V and 6 bases from J, with 10 bases in between. CDR1 MNHEY and CDR2 SVGAGI come from the germline V gene. The DNA for the CDR3 is TGTGCCAGCAGTAAGGGGCAGAATGGCTACACCTTC. Encoded protein: CASSKGQNGYTF.

The chain combines TRBV27 with TRBJ2-7, with 8 positions matching TRBD1. This CDR3 is built from 13 residues. CDR1 MNHEY and CDR2 SMNVEV come from the germline V gene (reference sequence). This CDR3 reads CASSLLVTGVRHV. The CDR3 DNA reads as TGTGCCAGCAGTTTATTGGTGACAGGGGTACGCCACGTC.

This chain links TRBV2 with TRBJ2-3; 8 bases agree with TRBD1. The V segment lost 7 bases and the J segment 6 bases; nucleotides outside the gene matches: 6. The CDR3 covers 13 residues. Germline V gene sequence: CDR1 SNHLY, CDR2 FYNNEI. CDR3 nucleotides: TGTGCCAGCACCAGGACAGGGTCGGATACGCAGTATTTT. Its translation is CASTRTGSDTQYF.

This clone has more than one count but fewer than ten. The V call is TRBV25-1, the J call TRBJ1-5; a weak D match, TRBD1 (6 bases). Per germline, CDR1 MGHDK and CDR2 SYGVNS. The germline V and J ends were trimmed by 3 bases and 3 bases, with 9 bases remaining between them. This CDR3 spans 14 amino acids. As DNA, the CDR3 is TGTGCCAGCAGTGAGTGGGGGCCCAATCAGCCCCAGCATTTT. As protein: CASSEWGPNQPQHF.

The rearrangement joins TRBV28 to TRBJ2-1; 7 nucleotides align to TRBD2. The length of the CDR3 is 15 residues. Germline lookup yields CDR1 MDHEN and CDR2 SYDVKM. Germline trimming cut 1 base from V and 3 bases from J; bases unmatched to any gene: 3. In nucleotides, the CDR3 is TGTGCCAGCAGTTTATCGGGGAGGGGCTACAATGAGCAGTTCTTC. Translating it yields CASSLSGRGYNEQFF.

This clone was observed a handful of times. This rearrangement joins TRBV2 to TRBJ1-1; a possible D gene is TRBD1 (6 bases). The CDR3 is 15 amino acids. V was shortened by 0 bases and J by 4 bases, with 12 bases between the two germline ends. Germline V gene lookup returns CDR1 SNHLY and CDR2 FYNNEI. The CDR3 protein is CASSEAGAGGTEAFF. The CDR3 nucleotides are TGTGCCAGCAGTGAAGCGGGGGCGGGAGGCACTGAAGCTTTCTTT.

The chain carries TRBV6-5 and TRBJ1-1, with TRBD1 identical over 8 bases. The length of the CDR3 is 12 residues. Germline V CDR1 and CDR2: MNHEY, SVGAGI. Losses at the gene ends were 11 bases for V and 4 bases for J; bases not matched to a gene: 6. As DNA, the CDR3 is TGTGCCGCGACAGGGGTCAGCACTGAAGCTTTCTTT. The encoded protein is CAATGVSTEAFF.

The rearrangement joins TRBV13 to TRBJ1-6; D perhaps matches TRBD1 (6 bases). The CDR3 is 17 residues long. CDR1 is PRHDT, CDR2 FYEKMQ, per germline (reference sequence). V lost 4 bases, J lost 7 bases, and 20 bases lay in between. Written as DNA, the CDR3 is TGTGCCAGCAGCTCCTCCTCGGGCGCAGGGGCCAATTCACCCCTCCACTTT. It specifies CASSSSSGAGANSPLHF.